This T cell receptor (beta chain) was recorded in a study of cytomegalovirus exposure and HLA in healthy donors. Study background: The 120 or so validation repertoires used a platform that matched the one used for the approximately 670 first-cohort repertoires, as a later analysis reported.

In regard to this clone: Antigen unknown.

The donors were in the approximately 120-subject validation cohort; that cohort was separate from the roughly 700-subject first cohort. CDR1 is SNHLY and CDR2 is FYNNEI in the germline V gene. Deletions cut 7 bases from V and 0 bases from J, with 6 bases between. The CDR3 loop spans 12 amino acids. Study findings and constraints: Reported results showed that the classifier diagnosed cytomegalovirus status with high specificity and sensitivity. It was about 150 TCR beta chains that were listed as cytomegalovirus-associated.

This table comes from immunoSEQ multiplex PCR, and its TCRdb copy is limited to in-frame clones, with some not included. The table records some 220,000 clones, about 90% of them present only once. The clonotype comes from a woman between 18 and 30 years old in good health and CMV-seronegative. The chain carries TRBV2 and TRBJ1-2; no definite D call. Sequences were obtained from PBMCs. DNA of the CDR3: TGTGCCAGCAAACCAGCTAACTATGGCTACACCTTC. Its translation: CASKPANYGYTF.